Below are 7 T cell receptor beta chains sequenced from a single sample in a study of blood T cell repertoires in COVID-19. The assay was immunoSEQ multiplex PCR, and TCRdb's table has in-frame clones only and misses some. In the table there are some 120,000 clones, just under 85% of which are singletons. The sequenced sample consisted of peripheral blood. These receptors originate from a man aged 65 to 79 with active or convalescent COVID-19.

The chain has TRBV5-4 and TRBJ2-7; TRBD1 aligns across 8 bases. CDR1 and CDR2 (germline): SGHNT, YYREEE (reference sequence). The J segment lost 3 bases and the V segment lost 0 bases, leaving 5 bases of the junction unmatched. CDR3 length: 15 residues. CDR3 nucleotides: TGTGCCAGCAGCTTGGCAGGGGGCATGGGCTACGAGCAGTACTTC. As protein: CASSLAGGMGYEQYF.

The chain recombines TRBV6-5 with TRBJ2-5; maybe TRBD1 (6 bases). Germline values: CDR1 MNHEY, CDR2 SVGAGI. The CDR3 has 16 amino acids. The V gene lost 8 bases and the J gene lost 1 base, with 20 bases spanning the gap. For the CDR3, the DNA is TGTGCCAGCGGTTCAGGGGCCGATTTCCGCCAAGAGACCCAGTACTTC. Translating it yields CASGSGADFRQETQYF.

The rearrangement uses TRBV19 and TRBJ1-1; D perhaps matches TRBD1 (5 bases). The germline V and J ends were trimmed by 1 base and 8 bases, with 23 bases remaining between them. The CDR3 has 17 amino acids. Germline V gene data show CDR1 as LNHDA and CDR2 as SQIVND (reference sequence). The CDR3 DNA is TGTGCCAGTAGTATAGGCCAGGGAAGGCTGGGGAGGACCGAAGCTTTCTTT. This sequence encodes CASSIGQGRLGRTEAFF.

The rearrangement joins TRBV6-6 to TRBJ1-6, with D unresolved. V lost 5 bases, J lost 9 bases, and 23 bases lay in between. Germline values: CDR1 MNHNY, CDR2 SVGAGI (reference sequence). The CDR3 contains 17 residues. The CDR3 loop is CASSPNWEESFGSPLHF. Written as DNA, the CDR3 is TGTGCCAGCAGTCCCAATTGGGAGGAGAGTTTTGGTTCACCCCTCCACTTT.

This rearrangement joins TRBV11-3 to TRBJ2-1; TRBD1 matches 10 bases. The CDR3 has 16 residues. CDR1 is SGHNT, CDR2 YENEEA, per germline. V lost 1 base and J lost 5; bases outside the gene matches: 5. DNA for the CDR3: TGTGCCAGCAGCTTAGCGCTCGACAGGGGGCACAATGAGCAGTTCTTC. Protein: CASSLALDRGHNEQFF.

V usage is TRBV2 and J usage is TRBJ2-1; D is undetermined. Germline-derived CDR1 and CDR2 are SNHLY and FYNNEI. The CDR3 is 13 amino acids. The V end lost 4 bases, the J end lost 8 bases, and 12 bases lay between the germline ends. The CDR3 is CASSVSSMYEQFF. In DNA form, the CDR3 reads TGTGCCAGCAGTGTATCCAGTATGTATGAGCAGTTCTTC. The full variable domain, in which reference TRBV2 and TRBJ2-1 provide the parts outside the CDR3, is EPEVTQTPSHQVTQMGQEVILRCVPISNHLYFYWYRQILGQKVEFLVSFYNNEISEKSEIFDDQFSVERPDGSNFTLKIRSTKLEDSAMYFCASSVSSMYEQFFGPGTRLTVL.

The sample holds one count of this clone. The chain recombines TRBV19 with TRBJ1-2, with D unresolved. V gave up 4 bases and J gave up 7 bases, with 16 bases separating them. Germline values: CDR1 LNHDA, CDR2 SQIVND (reference sequence). CDR3 length: 14 amino acids. The CDR3 loop reads CASSTTRKSVGYTF. Written as DNA, the CDR3 is TGTGCCAGTAGTACCACACGCAAATCCGTTGGCTACACCTTC.